The 3 T cell receptor beta chains listed next were all sequenced from one sample in a study of OX40 agonist ivuxolimab in advanced cancers. TCRdb's copy holds only in-frame clones and misses some; the assay was immunoSEQ multiplex PCR. This sample carries about 48,000 clones, around nine tenths of them seen once, and the ten largest clones take 1.9%. This specimen consisted of CD4+ or CD8+ T cells sorted from blood, obtained in a trial of the OX40 agonist ivuxolimab. The source is an adult with an advanced solid tumor such as melanoma, head and neck, liver or kidney cancer.

The table lists this clone with a few counts. The chain carries TRBV18 and TRBJ1-6, with 8 bases fitting TRBD1. CDR3 length: 14 amino acids. The V segment lost 6 bases and the J segment 9 bases; nucleotides outside the gene matches: 7. Germline values: CDR1 KGHSH, CDR2 LQKENI. CDR3 sequence: CASSPTGGGSPLHF. The DNA for the CDR3 is TGTGCCAGCTCGCCTACAGGGGGGGGTTCACCCCTCCACTTT. Combining the CDR3 with reference TRBV18 and TRBJ1-6 gives the whole variable domain NAGVMQNPRHLVRRRGQEARLRCSPMKGHSHVYWYRQLPEEGLKFMVYLQKENIIDESGMPKERFSAEFPKEGPSILRIQQVVRGDSAAYFCASSPTGGGSPLHFGNGTRLTVT.

V and J are TRBV7-3 and TRBJ2-2; TRBD2 agrees at 8 bases. This CDR3 has 15 residues. V shed 6 bases, J shed 3 bases, and the junction held 6 bases outside the gene matches. Germline V lookup: CDR1 SGHTA, CDR2 FQGTGA. CDR3 in amino acids: CASSPGGAYTGELFF. The CDR3 nucleotides read TGTGCCAGCAGTCCGGGGGGGGCCTACACCGGGGAGCTGTTTTTT. The complete variable domain, with remaining parts taken from reference TRBV7-3 and TRBJ2-2, reads GAGVSQTPSNKVTEKGKYVELRCDPISGHTALYWYRQSLGQGPEFLIYFQGTGAADDSGLPNDRFFAVRPEGSVSTLKIQRTERGDSAVYLCASSPGGAYTGELFFGEGSRLTVL.

The chain couples TRBV6-4 to TRBJ1-2; possibly TRBD1 for D (6 bases). CDR1 and CDR2 (germline): MRHNA, SNTAGT. Trimming cost V 2 bases and J 2 bases, with 12 bases left between them. The CDR3 length is 15 residues. CDR3 amino acids: CASSDGQPYNYGYTF. In DNA form, the CDR3 reads TGTGCCAGCAGTGACGGACAGCCTTACAACTATGGCTACACCTTC.